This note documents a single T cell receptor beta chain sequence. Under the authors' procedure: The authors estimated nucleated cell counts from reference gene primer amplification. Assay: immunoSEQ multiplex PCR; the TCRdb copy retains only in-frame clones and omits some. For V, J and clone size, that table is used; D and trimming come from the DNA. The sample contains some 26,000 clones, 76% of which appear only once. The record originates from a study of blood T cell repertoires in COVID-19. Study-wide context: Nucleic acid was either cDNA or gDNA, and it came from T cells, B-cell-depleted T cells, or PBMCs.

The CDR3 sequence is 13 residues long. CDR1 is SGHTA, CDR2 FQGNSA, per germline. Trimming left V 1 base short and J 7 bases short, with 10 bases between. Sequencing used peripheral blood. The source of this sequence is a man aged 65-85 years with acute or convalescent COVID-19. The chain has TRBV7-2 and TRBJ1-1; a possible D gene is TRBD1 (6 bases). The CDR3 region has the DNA TGTGCCAGCAGCTTAGGGGTACAGGGTGAAGCTTTCTTT. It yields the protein CASSLGVQGEAFF.